This TCR beta chain was obtained from a study of blood T cell repertoires in COVID-19. CDR3 length: 15 amino acids. Trimming cost V 3 bases and J 2 bases; bases outside gene matches: 7. Germline V gives CDR1 SQVTM, CDR2 ANQGSEA. Clones were sequenced by immunoSEQ multiplex PCR, and TCRdb holds only the in-frame ones, with some missing. The table records about 97,000 clones, less than 95% of them present only once. Sequenced input: peripheral blood. The genes are TRBV29-1 and TRBJ2-4; 7 bases align to TRBD2. The TCR originated in a man in his 60s with acute or convalescent COVID-19. CDR3 in amino acids: CSVEGGAWSKNIQYF. CDR3 nucleotides: TGCAGCGTTGAGGGAGGGGCATGGTCCAAAAACATTCAGTACTTC.